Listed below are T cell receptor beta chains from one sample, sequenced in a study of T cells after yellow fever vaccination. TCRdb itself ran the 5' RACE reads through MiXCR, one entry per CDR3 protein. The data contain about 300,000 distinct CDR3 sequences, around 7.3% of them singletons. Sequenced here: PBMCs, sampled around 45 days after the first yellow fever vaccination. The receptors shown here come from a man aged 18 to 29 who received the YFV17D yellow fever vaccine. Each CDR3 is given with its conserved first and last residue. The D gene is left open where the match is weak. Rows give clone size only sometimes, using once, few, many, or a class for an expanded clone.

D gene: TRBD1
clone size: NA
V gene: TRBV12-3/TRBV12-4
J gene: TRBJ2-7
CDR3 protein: CASSSPGGFYEQYF
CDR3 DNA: TGTGCCAGCAGTTCGCCAGGGGGCTTCTACGAGCAGTACTTC

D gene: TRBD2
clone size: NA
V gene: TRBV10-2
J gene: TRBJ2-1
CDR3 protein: CASSSGLAGVGEQFF
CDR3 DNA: TGCGCCAGCAGTAGTGGGCTAGCGGGGGTCGGGGAGCAGTTCTTC

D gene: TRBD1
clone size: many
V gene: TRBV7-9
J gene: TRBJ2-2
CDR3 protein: CASTTNRDSNTGELFF
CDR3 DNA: TGTGCCAGCACCACAAACCGGGACAGTAACACCGGGGAGCTGTTTTTT

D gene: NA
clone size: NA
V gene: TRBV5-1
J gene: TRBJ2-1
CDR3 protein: CASSEPYRESSYNEQFF
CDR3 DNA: TGCGCCAGCAGCGAACCCTACAGGGAGAGCTCCTACAATGAGCAGTTCTTC

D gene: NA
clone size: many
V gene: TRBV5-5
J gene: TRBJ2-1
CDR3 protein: CASSVGWGVDEQFF
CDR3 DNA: TGTGCCAGCAGCGTGGGGTGGGGGGTGGATGAGCAGTTCTTC

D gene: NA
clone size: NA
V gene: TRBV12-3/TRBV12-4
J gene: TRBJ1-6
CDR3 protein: CASSLEDSPLHF
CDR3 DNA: TGTGCCAGCAGTTTAGAGGATTCACCCCTCCACTTT

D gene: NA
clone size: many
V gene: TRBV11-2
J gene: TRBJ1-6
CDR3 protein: CASSSRIVYSPLHF
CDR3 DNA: TGTGCCAGCAGCTCCCGGATCGTGTATTCACCCCTCCACTTT

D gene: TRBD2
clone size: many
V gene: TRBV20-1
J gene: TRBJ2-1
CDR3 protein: CSAPPSGVYNEQFF
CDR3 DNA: TGCAGTGCCCCCCCTAGCGGGGTGTACAATGAGCAGTTCTTC

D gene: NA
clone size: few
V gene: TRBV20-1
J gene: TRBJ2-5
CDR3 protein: CSARGALLGETQYF
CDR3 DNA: TGCAGTGCCAGAGGGGCCTTATTGGGAGAGACCCAGTACTTC

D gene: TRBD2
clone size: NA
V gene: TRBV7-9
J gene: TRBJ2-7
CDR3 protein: CASSQSSGGAYEQYF
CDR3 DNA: TGTGCCAGCAGCCAGTCTAGCGGGGGTGCCTACGAGCAGTACTTC

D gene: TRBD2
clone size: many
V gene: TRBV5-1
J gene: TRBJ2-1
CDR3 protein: CASSLALAGVVNEQFF
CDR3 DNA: TGCGCCAGCAGCTTGGCCCTAGCGGGGGTTGTGAATGAGCAGTTCTTC

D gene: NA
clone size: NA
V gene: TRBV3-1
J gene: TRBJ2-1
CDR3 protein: CASSQRQVYNEQFF
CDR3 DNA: TGTGCCAGCAGCCAACGACAGGTGTACAATGAGCAGTTCTTC

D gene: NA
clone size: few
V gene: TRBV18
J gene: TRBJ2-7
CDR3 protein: CASQVSTGVYEQYF
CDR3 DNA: TGTGCCAGCCAAGTGAGTACGGGGGTTTACGAGCAGTACTTC

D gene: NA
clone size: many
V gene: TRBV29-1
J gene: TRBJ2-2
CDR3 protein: CSVSGTKGGLGTGELFF
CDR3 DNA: TGCAGCGTCTCCGGGACCAAGGGGGGACTGGGGACCGGGGAGCTGTTTTTT

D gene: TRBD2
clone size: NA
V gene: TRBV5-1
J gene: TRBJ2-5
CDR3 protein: CASSYRTSGLPETQYF
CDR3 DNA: TGCGCCAGCAGCTACCGGACTAGCGGGCTCCCAGAGACCCAGTACTTC

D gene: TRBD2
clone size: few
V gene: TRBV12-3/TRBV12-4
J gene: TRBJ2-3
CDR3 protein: CASSLGLAGPRGDTQYF
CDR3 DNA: TGTGCCAGCAGTTTAGGGCTAGCGGGGCCAAGAGGGGATACGCAGTATTTT

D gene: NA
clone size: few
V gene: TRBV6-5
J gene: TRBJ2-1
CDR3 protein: CASSYSKGGPRNEQFF
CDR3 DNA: TGTGCCAGCAGTTACTCGAAGGGGGGGCCTAGAAATGAGCAGTTCTTC

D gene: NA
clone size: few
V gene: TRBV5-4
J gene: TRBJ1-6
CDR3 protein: CASSFRGSPLHF
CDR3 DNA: TGTGCCAGCAGCTTCAGGGGATCACCCCTCCACTTT

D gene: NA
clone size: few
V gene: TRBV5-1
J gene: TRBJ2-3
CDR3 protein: CASSGGTAGPDTQYF
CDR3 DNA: TGCGCCAGCAGCGGGGGGACGGCGGGCCCAGATACGCAGTATTTT

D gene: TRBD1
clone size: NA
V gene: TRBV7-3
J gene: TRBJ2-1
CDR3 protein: CASSSPGQGDLQFF
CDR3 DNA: TGTGCCAGCAGCTCGCCGGGACAGGGGGACTTGCAGTTCTTC

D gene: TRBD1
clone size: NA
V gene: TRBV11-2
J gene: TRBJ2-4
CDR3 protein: CASRGTGEFVKNIQYF
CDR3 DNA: TGTGCCAGCAGGGGGACAGGGGAATTTGTCAAAAACATTCAGTACTTC

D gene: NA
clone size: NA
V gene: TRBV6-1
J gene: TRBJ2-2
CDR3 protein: CASTFSVLVTVELFF
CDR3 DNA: TGTGCCAGCACCTTTAGTGTACTAGTCACCGTGGAGCTGTTTTTT

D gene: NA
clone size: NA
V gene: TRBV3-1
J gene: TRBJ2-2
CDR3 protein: CASLRGGTGELFF
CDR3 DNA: TGTGCCAGCCTCAGGGGTGGCACCGGGGAGCTGTTTTTT

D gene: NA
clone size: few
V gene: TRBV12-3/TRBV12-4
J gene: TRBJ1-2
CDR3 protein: CASSVGRGEGYTF
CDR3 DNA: TGTGCCAGCAGTGTTGGAAGGGGCGAAGGCTACACCTTC

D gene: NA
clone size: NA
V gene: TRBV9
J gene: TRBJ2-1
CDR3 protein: CASSVGGLNNEQFF
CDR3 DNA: TGTGCCAGCAGCGTAGGGGGGTTGAACAATGAGCAGTTCTTC

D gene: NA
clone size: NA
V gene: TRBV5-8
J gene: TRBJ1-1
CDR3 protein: CASSLYGKNTEAFF
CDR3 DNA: TGTGCCAGCAGTCTCTATGGAAAAAACACTGAAGCTTTCTTT

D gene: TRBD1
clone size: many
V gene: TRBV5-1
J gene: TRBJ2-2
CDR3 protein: CASSLTGGYTGELFF
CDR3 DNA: TGCGCCAGCAGCCTCACAGGGGGCTACACCGGGGAGCTGTTTTTT

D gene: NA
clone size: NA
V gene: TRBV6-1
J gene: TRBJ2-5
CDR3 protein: CASSTRTNARETQYF
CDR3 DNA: TGTGCCAGCAGTACAAGGACAAACGCCAGGGAGACCCAGTACTTC

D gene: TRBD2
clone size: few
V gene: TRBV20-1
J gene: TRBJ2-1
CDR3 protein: CSARTTLAGGASYNEQFF
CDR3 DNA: TGCAGTGCTAGAACTACACTAGCGGGGGGGGCATCCTACAATGAGCAGTTCTTC

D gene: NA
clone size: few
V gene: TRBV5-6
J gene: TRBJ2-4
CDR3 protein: CASSKGAAHIQYF
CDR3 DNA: TGTGCCAGCAGCAAGGGAGCGGCCCACATTCAGTACTTC

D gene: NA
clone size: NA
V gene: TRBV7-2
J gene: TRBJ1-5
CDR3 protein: CASSAGTGYSNQPQHF
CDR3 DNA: TGTGCCAGCAGCGCCGGGACTGGCTATAGCAATCAGCCCCAGCATTTT

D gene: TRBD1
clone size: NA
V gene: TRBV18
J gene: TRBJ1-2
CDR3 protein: CASSTGTGTSYTF
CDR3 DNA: TGTGCCAGCTCAACCGGGACAGGGACGAGCTACACCTTC

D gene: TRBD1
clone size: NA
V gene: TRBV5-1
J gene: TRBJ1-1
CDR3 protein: CASSATGEAEAFF
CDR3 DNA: TGCGCCAGCAGCGCTACAGGGGAGGCTGAAGCTTTCTTT

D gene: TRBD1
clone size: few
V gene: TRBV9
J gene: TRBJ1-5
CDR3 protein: CASSVGTGSNQPQHF
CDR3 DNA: TGTGCCAGCAGCGTCGGGACAGGGTCGAATCAGCCCCAGCATTTT

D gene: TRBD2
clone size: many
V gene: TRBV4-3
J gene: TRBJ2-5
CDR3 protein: CASRPTVSGAIQETQYF
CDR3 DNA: TGCGCCAGCAGGCCGACGGTGAGCGGGGCGATCCAAGAGACCCAGTACTTC

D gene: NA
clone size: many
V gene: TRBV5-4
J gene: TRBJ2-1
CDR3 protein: CASSTTKDNEQFF
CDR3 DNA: TGTGCCAGCAGCACCACGAAGGACAATGAGCAGTTCTTC

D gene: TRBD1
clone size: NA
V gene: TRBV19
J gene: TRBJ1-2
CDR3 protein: CVSRREQGNYGYTF
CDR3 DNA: TGTGTCAGTAGACGGGAACAGGGGAACTATGGCTACACCTTC

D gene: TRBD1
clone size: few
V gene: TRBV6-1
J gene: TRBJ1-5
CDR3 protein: CASRGTGNSNQPQHF
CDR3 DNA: TGTGCCAGCAGGGGGACAGGTAATAGCAATCAGCCCCAGCATTTT

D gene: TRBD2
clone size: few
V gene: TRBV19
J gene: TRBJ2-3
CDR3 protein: CASSMTSGGSDTQYF
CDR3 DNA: TGTGCCAGTAGTATGACTAGCGGGGGCTCAGATACGCAGTATTTT

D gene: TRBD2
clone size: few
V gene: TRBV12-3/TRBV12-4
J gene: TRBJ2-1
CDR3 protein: CASSLAPTSGGDNEQFF
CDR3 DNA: TGTGCCAGCAGTTTAGCCCCGACTAGCGGGGGGGACAATGAGCAGTTCTTC

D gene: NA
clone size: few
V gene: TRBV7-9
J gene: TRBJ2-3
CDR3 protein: CASSSNTQYF
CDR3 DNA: TGTGCCAGCAGCTCAAATACGCAGTATTTT

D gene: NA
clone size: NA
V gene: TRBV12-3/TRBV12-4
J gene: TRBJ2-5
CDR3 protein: CASSSWPTGAGETQYF
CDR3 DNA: TGTGCCAGCAGTTCATGGCCGACAGGTGCGGGGGAGACCCAGTACTTC

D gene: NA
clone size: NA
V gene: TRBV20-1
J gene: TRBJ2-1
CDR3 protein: CSALKRTSYNEQFF
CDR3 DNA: TGCAGTGCTCTTAAGCGGACTTCGTACAATGAGCAGTTCTTC

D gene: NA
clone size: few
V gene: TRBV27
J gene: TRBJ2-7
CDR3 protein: CASSSSGTETYEQYF
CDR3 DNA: TGTGCCAGCAGTTCGTCCGGGACGGAGACCTACGAGCAGTACTTC

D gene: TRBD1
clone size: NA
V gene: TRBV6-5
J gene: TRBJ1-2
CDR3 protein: CASRTGQNYGYTF
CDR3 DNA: TGTGCCAGCAGAACGGGACAGAACTATGGCTACACCTTC

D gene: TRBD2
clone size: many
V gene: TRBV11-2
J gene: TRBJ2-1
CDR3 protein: CASSLHSGGSYNEQFF
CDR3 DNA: TGTGCCAGCAGCCTGCACAGCGGGGGCTCCTACAATGAGCAGTTCTTC

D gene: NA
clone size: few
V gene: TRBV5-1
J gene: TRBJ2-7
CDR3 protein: CASSLEGTTSYEQYF
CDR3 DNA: TGCGCCAGCAGCTTGGAAGGAACAACATCCTACGAGCAGTACTTC

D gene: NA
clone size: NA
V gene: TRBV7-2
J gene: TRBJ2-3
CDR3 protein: CASSLISHRPTDTQYF
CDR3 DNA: TGTGCCAGCAGCTTAATTTCCCACAGGCCCACAGATACGCAGTATTTT

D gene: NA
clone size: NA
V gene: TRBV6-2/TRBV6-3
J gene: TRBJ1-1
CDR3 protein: CASSYSRRGGTEAFF
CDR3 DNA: TGTGCCAGCAGTTACTCACGGAGGGGAGGCACTGAAGCTTTCTTT

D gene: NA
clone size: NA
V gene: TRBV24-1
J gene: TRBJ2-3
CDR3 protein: CATSDRGGPQTTDTQYF
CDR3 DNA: TGTGCCACCAGTGATCGAGGGGGACCCCAAACCACAGATACGCAGTATTTT

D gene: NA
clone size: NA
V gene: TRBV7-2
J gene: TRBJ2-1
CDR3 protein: CASSHIAGVTYNEQFF
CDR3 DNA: TGTGCCAGCAGCCACATAGCTGGGGTAACCTACAATGAGCAGTTCTTC

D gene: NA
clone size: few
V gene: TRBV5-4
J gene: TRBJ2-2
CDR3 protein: CASSPGTSFTGELFF
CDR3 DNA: TGTGCCAGCAGCCCCGGGACATCGTTTACCGGGGAGCTGTTTTTT

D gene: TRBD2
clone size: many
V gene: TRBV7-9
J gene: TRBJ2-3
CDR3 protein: CASSLEERGGQYF
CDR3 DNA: TGTGCCAGCAGCTTAGAGGAGCGGGGTGGGCAGTATTTT